This entry concerns a single TCR beta chain. This sample is part of a study of OX40 agonist ivuxolimab in advanced cancers. At the level of the study: Under the entry rules, prior anti-PD-1, anti-PD-L1 or anti-CTLA-4 therapy was allowed, and approximately 40% had some.

Generated by immunoSEQ multiplex PCR, the TCRdb table keeps only in-frame clones and is missing some. This repertoire shows 85,000 to 100,000 clones, 80% to 90% found once; its top ten account for approximately 4%. Germline V gives CDR1 KGHSH, CDR2 LQKENI. V lost 1 base and J lost 1, with 7 bases in between. This CDR3 region has 14 residues. This receptor was identified in an adult with an advanced solid tumor such as melanoma, head and neck, liver or kidney cancer. The chain is built from TRBV18 and TRBJ2-5; maybe TRBD1 (5 bases). The sample in question was CD4+ or CD8+ T cells sorted from blood, obtained in a trial of the OX40 agonist ivuxolimab. The CDR3 DNA follows: TGTGCCAGCTCACCACGACAGCTCCAAGAGACCCAGTACTTC. Translating gives CASSPRQLQETQYF.